Listed below are T cell receptor beta chains from one sample, sequenced in a study of shared clonotypes between healthy human individuals. TCRdb keeps only in-frame clones here, not all; method: immunoSEQ multiplex PCR. In the table there are nearly 2 million clones, about 94% of which are singletons. Sequenced sample: naive CD8+ T cells sorted from blood. The receptor set was obtained from a young man in good health. CDR3s include the opening cysteine and the closing phenylalanine or tryptophan. Fields, in order: V gene, J gene, clone size, D gene, CDR3 protein, CDR3 DNA. D genes are given only for firm matches. Size values are once, few and many counts, or a class for expanded clones, and some rows have none.

>TRBV4-1|TRBJ2-2|NA|NA
CASSQEGTGWEDTGELFF
TGCGCCAGCAGCCAAGAAGGGACGGGATGGGAGGACACCGGGGAGCTGTTTTTT
>TRBV27|TRBJ2-5|NA|NA
CASSSRLDQETQYF
TGTGCCAGCAGTTCCCGACTAGACCAAGAGACCCAGTACTTC
>TRBV6-5|TRBJ2-5|NA|NA
CASSSPEVGETQYF
TGTGCCAGCAGCTCCCCCGAGGTGGGGGAGACCCAGTACTTC
>TRBV27|TRBJ2-7|NA|TRBD2
CASRDPSGRTHEQYF
TGTGCCAGCAGGGACCCTAGCGGGAGGACCCACGAGCAGTACTTC
>TRBV4-1|TRBJ2-7|once|TRBD2
CASSQDRTSGSSYEQYF
TGCGCCAGCAGCCAAGATAGAACTAGCGGGAGTTCCTACGAGCAGTACTTC
>TRBV4-1|TRBJ2-1|NA|NA
CASSQDREASYNEQFF
TGCGCCAGCAGCCAAGACAGGGAAGCATCCTACAATGAGCAGTTCTTC
>TRBV29-1|TRBJ2-7|NA|NA
CSVQDPLEQYF
TGCAGCGTCCAGGACCCCCTCGAGCAGTACTTC
>TRBV5-6|TRBJ2-1|NA|NA
CASSPNRGYNEQFF
TGTGCCAGCAGTCCCAATCGGGGTTACAATGAGCAGTTCTTC
>TRBV13|TRBJ1-1|NA|NA
CASSLGQKGRDTEAFF
TGTGCCAGCAGCCTCGGACAGAAGGGTCGTGATACTGAAGCTTTCTTT
>TRBV6-5|TRBJ2-7|NA|NA
CASIDASYEQYF
TGTGCCAGCATCGACGCTTCCTACGAGCAGTACTTC
>TRBV10-2|TRBJ2-5|NA|TRBD1
CASSPRGIQETQYF
TGCGCCAGCAGTCCCAGGGGGATCCAAGAGACCCAGTACTTC
>TRBV2|TRBJ2-7|NA|NA
CASSDISYEQYF
TGTGCCAGCAGTGACATCTCCTACGAGCAGTACTTC
>TRBV7-9|TRBJ1-2|NA|NA
CASSLVSVYTGDYGYTF
TGTGCCAGCAGCTTAGTTTCAGTCTATACGGGCGACTATGGCTACACCTTC
>TRBV5-4|TRBJ2-7|NA|TRBD2
CASSPAGTSGISYEQYF
TGTGCCAGCAGCCCGGCTGGGACTAGCGGGATCTCCTACGAGCAGTACTTC
>TRBV10-3|TRBJ2-7|NA|TRBD1
CAISESTGEFGEQYF
TGTGCCATCAGTGAGTCGACAGGGGAGTTTGGGGAGCAGTACTTC
>TRBV28|TRBJ2-7|NA|TRBD1
CASSLRTGGLEQYF
TGTGCCAGCAGTTTACGGACAGGGGGCCTCGAGCAGTACTTC
>TRBV5-1|TRBJ2-5|once|TRBD2
CASSPGLAGVETQYF
TGCGCCAGCAGCCCGGGACTAGCGGGAGTGGAGACCCAGTACTTC